Sequencing of this TCR beta chain was carried out in a study of blood T cell repertoires in COVID-19. Study at large: The cDNA or gDNA used as material had been derived from T cells, B-cell-depleted T cells, or PBMCs.

Germline V gives CDR1 SGDLS, CDR2 YYNGEE. The CDR3 is made up of 17 amino acids. The V end lost 4 bases, the J end lost 0 bases, and 19 bases lay between the germline ends. Assignments of participants to cohorts depended upon their own reported clinical history. There are a few counts of this clone. In the original workflow: Scientists estimated how many nucleated cells there were by amplifying reference gene primers. Sequencing was performed with immunoSEQ multiplex PCR; in TCRdb, only in-frame clones are kept and a portion is missing. That table furnishes V, J and clone size, whereas the DNA furnished D and trimming. The sample lists 150,000 to 200,000 clones, about four fifths occurring once.

The TCR comes from a woman in her twenties or thirties who had been exposed to COVID-19. The specimen was PBMCs or T cells enriched from blood (not recorded which). The chain couples TRBV9 to TRBJ1-2, with D uncertain. CDR3 amino acids: CASSPLDEAIANYGYTF. The CDR3 nucleotides are TGTGCCAGCAGCCCCTTGGATGAGGCCATAGCTAACTATGGCTACACCTTC.